Below are 22 T cell receptor beta chains sequenced from a single sample in a study of T cells in Graves' hyperthyroidism and ophthalmopathy. From RNA transcripts, TCR beta CDR3 regions were amplified. HTBI primers drove first-round RT-PCR of the TCR CDR3. TCRdb recomputed calls from the multiplex PCR reads with MiXCR, one row per CDR3 protein. The sample has 500,000 to 650,000 distinct CDR3 sequences; over 15% are singletons. Sequencing used blood. The source of these receptors is a woman under 30 with Graves' ophthalmopathy.

In its sample, this clonotype was seen many times. Written as DNA, the CDR3 is TGTGCCAGCACCTCGGACAAGACGGGGGGCTACACCTTC. Translated, it gives CASTSDKTGGYTF. The chain uses TRBV28 and TRBJ1-2, with D possibly matching TRBD1 (5 bases). Germline V gives CDR1 MDHEN, CDR2 SYDVKM. Trimming took 7 bases from V and 8 from J, leaving 17 bases between them. This CDR3 comprises 13 residues.

This clonotype was observed many times. The J gene is TRBJ2-2, the V gene TRBV12-3 or TRBV12-4; 7 bases match TRBD1. The CDR3 runs 15 residues. The V and J ends lost 6 bases and 0 bases, in that order; junction bases with no gene match: 4. The CDR3 sequence is CASRVDRSNTGELFF. The DNA for the CDR3 is TGTGCCAGCAGGGTGGACAGGTCGAACACCGGGGAGCTGTTTTTT.

V gene TRBV5-6 combines with J gene TRBJ1-4; the D is unclear. The V end lost 2 bases, the J end lost 4 bases, and 9 bases lay between the germline ends. The length of the CDR3 is 14 residues. Germline V gives CDR1 SGHDT, CDR2 YYEEEE. CDR3 DNA sequence: TGTGCCAGCAGCTTCGGCCAGCTTAATGAAAAACTGTTTTTT. Protein sequence: CASSFGQLNEKLFF.

This chain links TRBV5-1 with TRBJ2-5; D is ambiguous. This CDR3 has 13 residues. Germline V CDR1 and CDR2: SGHRS, YFSETQ. V lost 5 bases and J lost 3, with 11 bases in between. The CDR3 loop is CASSTLWEETQYF. The CDR3 DNA sequence: TGCGCCAGCAGTACTCTTTGGGAAGAGACCCAGTACTTC.

This clonotype was detected many times. The chain couples TRBV20-1 to TRBJ2-7, with 9 nucleotides matching TRBD1. CDR3 size: 13 residues. V lost 5 bases to trimming and J lost 6 bases; unmatched junction nucleotides: 8. Germline lookup yields CDR1 DFQATT and CDR2 SNEGSKA (reference sequence). CDR3 nucleotides: TGCAGTGCTCAAGGGACAGGGTTTTTCGAGCAGTACTTC. As protein: CSAQGTGFFEQYF.

The chain is built from TRBV20-1 and TRBJ2-7; 11 bases map to TRBD2. This CDR3 contains 16 residues. Germline V gene sequence: CDR1 DFQATT, CDR2 SNEGSKA (reference sequence). V lost 3 bases and J lost 4; bases outside the gene matches: 11. CDR3 nucleotide sequence: TGCAGTGCTAGGGTCCTAGCGGGAGGTAATCCATACGAGCAGTACTTC. Translation gives CSARVLAGGNPYEQYF.

In its sample, this clonotype was seen a few times. J is TRBJ2-7 and V is TRBV7-9, with a possible D match to TRBD2 (5 bases). The CDR3 loop spans 13 amino acids. Trimming took off 5 bases at V and 3 bases at J, with 11 bases between the two ends. Germline lookup yields CDR1 SEHNR and CDR2 FQNEAQ (reference sequence). In nucleotides, the CDR3 is TGTGCCAGCAGCCCCGAGGACTTCTACGAGCAGTACTTC. This gives the protein CASSPEDFYEQYF.

The gene calls are TRBV4-3 and TRBJ2-5; 8 nucleotides agree with TRBD2. The CDR3 runs to 15 residues. Trimming cost V 3 bases and J 5 bases; bases outside gene matches: 8. The germline V gene has CDR1 LGHNA and CDR2 YSLEER. Written as DNA, the CDR3 is TGCGCCAGCAGCCAGCAGACTAGCGCACGGGAGACCCAGTACTTC. Translating it yields CASSQQTSARETQYF.

This sequence joins TRBV27 and TRBJ1-6; 9 bases match TRBD1. V was clipped by 4 bases and J by 6 bases; unmatched bases: 4. This CDR3 spans 15 amino acids. CDR1 MNHEY and CDR2 SMNVEV come from the germline V gene (reference sequence). CDR3 sequence: CASSSRDRANSPLHF. In DNA form, the CDR3 reads TGTGCCAGCAGTTCCCGGGACAGGGCTAATTCACCCCTCCACTTT.

This clonotype was seen many times. This sequence joins TRBV27 and TRBJ1-6, with 7 bases fitting TRBD1. This CDR3 spans 14 amino acids. CDR1 and CDR2 (germline): MNHEY, SMNVEV (reference sequence). With V trimmed by 6 bases and J by 7 bases, 6 bases remained unmatched. The CDR3, as DNA: TGTGCCAGCAGGATGACAGGGTTAAATTCACCCCTCCACTTT. This codes for CASRMTGLNSPLHF.

The CDR3 region is CASSPQVDYGYTF. The CDR3 DNA reads TGTGCCAGCAGTCCCCAAGTGGACTATGGCTACACCTTC. The chain joins TRBV28 to TRBJ1-2; D uncertain. Germline V gene data show CDR1 as MDHEN and CDR2 as SYDVKM. The germline V and J ends were trimmed by 5 bases and 3 bases, with 10 bases remaining between them. This CDR3 is built from 13 residues.

There are a few counts of this clonotype. The chain carries TRBV14 and TRBJ1-2, with 10 nucleotides matching TRBD1. This CDR3 is built from 18 residues. CDR1 and CDR2 from the germline V gene are SGHDN and FVKESK. The trim removed 0 bases at V and 4 bases at J, leaving 11 bases unmatched. This CDR3 reads CASSQDSKGDRGSYGYTF. In nucleotides, the CDR3 is TGTGCCAGCAGCCAAGATAGTAAGGGGGACAGGGGTTCCTATGGCTACACCTTC.

This clonotype has only a few counts. This chain uses TRBV19 with TRBJ2-7, with D tentatively TRBD2 (5 bases). The CDR3 has 14 amino acids. V shed 8 bases and J shed 2 bases, with 16 bases lying between them. Germline CDR1 is LNHDA and CDR2 is SQIVND (reference sequence). The CDR3 is CASAEEGNTYEQYF. CDR3 nucleotides: TGTGCCAGTGCTGAAGAGGGCAATACCTACGAGCAGTACTTC. Full variable domain (missing parts from reference TRBV19 and TRBJ2-7): DGGITQSPKYLFRKEGQNVTLSCEQNLNHDAMYWYRQDPGQGLRLIYYSQIVNDFQKGDIAEGYSVSREKKESFPLTVTSAQKNPTAFYLCASAEEGNTYEQYFGPGTRLTVT.

The chain is built from TRBV19 and TRBJ2-3; 10 bases are shared with TRBD2. The CDR3 contains 16 residues. The germline V gene has CDR1 LNHDA and CDR2 SQIVND (reference sequence). The V segment lost 5 bases and the J segment 2 bases; nucleotides outside the gene matches: 7. In DNA, the CDR3 is TGTGCCAGTAGTCCCACTAGCGGGACCTTCACAGATACGCAGTATTTT. It codes for CASSPTSGTFTDTQYF.

This clonotype was counted a single time. The chain joins TRBV10-2 to TRBJ2-3; D unclear. CDR1 and CDR2 from the germline V gene are WSHSY and SAAADI. The CDR3 has 12 amino acids. Between the trimmed V and J ends, which lost 6 bases and 0 bases, there was a span of 4 bases. CDR3 DNA: TGCGCCAGCAGATACAGCACAGATACGCAGTATTTT. Translation gives CASRYSTDTQYF.

This clonotype has ten or more counts. The V and J genes are TRBV20-1 and TRBJ2-3; 13 nucleotides align to TRBD2. Germline CDR1 reads DFQATT; CDR2 reads SNEGSKA (reference sequence). This CDR3 has 16 residues. The trim removed 1 base at V and 5 bases at J, leaving 6 bases unmatched. The CDR3 bases are TGCAGTGCTAGAGCAGGGACTAGCGGGACGGTAGATACGCAGTATTTT. Encoded protein: CSARAGTSGTVDTQYF.

The chain recombines TRBV20-1 with TRBJ2-3; maybe TRBD2 (6 bases). Between the trimmed V and J ends, which lost 1 base and 1 base, there was a span of 12 bases. CDR1 and CDR2 from the germline V gene are DFQATT and SNEGSKA (reference sequence). This CDR3 comprises 15 residues. Written as DNA, the CDR3 is TGCAGTGCTAGAGTCTTAGGCGGGGGCACAGATACGCAGTATTTT. It specifies CSARVLGGGTDTQYF.

This clonotype has a count of ten or more. The chain combines TRBV27 with TRBJ2-3; weak D call: TRBD1 (6 bases). V was cut by 5 bases and J by 0 bases, with 12 bases left in between. The V gene's germline CDR1 is MNHEY and CDR2 SMNVEV (reference sequence). The CDR3 sequence is 15 residues long. This CDR3 reads CASSAGQTSTDTQYF. In DNA form, the CDR3 reads TGTGCCAGCAGTGCCGGACAGACTAGCACAGATACGCAGTATTTT.

This clonotype was detected ten times or more. The CDR3 DNA reads TGTGCCAGCTCACCACCCGGCCGTCTAGCCAAAAACATTCAGTACTTC. Translating it yields CASSPPGRLAKNIQYF. This chain joins TRBV18 and TRBJ2-4; D gene uncertain. Germline CDR1 is KGHSH and CDR2 is LQKENI. The CDR3 has 16 amino acids. Trimming pared 0 bases from V and 0 bases from J, leaving 9 bases between.

This clonotype turned up a few times. The V gene is TRBV9, the J gene TRBJ1-2; 8 nucleotides match TRBD1. Germline CDR1 and CDR2: SGDLS and YYNGEE. Trimming at V came to 2 bases and at J to 7 bases, leaving 10 bases not matched to a gene. The CDR3 length is 15 residues. CDR3 residues: CASSVEPQGASGYTF. CDR3 nucleotides: TGTGCCAGCAGCGTGGAACCCCAGGGGGCCAGTGGCTACACCTTC.

The genes are TRBV6-1 and TRBJ1-2; tentative D call: TRBD1 (5 bases). The CDR3 loop spans 13 amino acids. The V gene's germline CDR1 is MNHNS and CDR2 SASEGT. Trimming removed 5 bases from V and 4 bases from J, with 11 bases in between. The CDR3 protein is CASSKGEIYGYTF. The DNA of the CDR3 is TGTGCCAGCAGTAAAGGGGAGATCTATGGCTACACCTTC.

This clonotype was counted ten times or more. This chain joins TRBV4-3 and TRBJ2-7; D may be TRBD2 (6 bases). Trimming removed 2 bases at V and 2 bases at J, with 7 bases between. Germline CDR1 reads LGHNA; CDR2 reads YSLEER. The CDR3 length is 13 residues. The CDR3 DNA is TGCGCCAGCAGCCAACGACTAGCCTACGAGCAGTACTTC. Protein product: CASSQRLAYEQYF.